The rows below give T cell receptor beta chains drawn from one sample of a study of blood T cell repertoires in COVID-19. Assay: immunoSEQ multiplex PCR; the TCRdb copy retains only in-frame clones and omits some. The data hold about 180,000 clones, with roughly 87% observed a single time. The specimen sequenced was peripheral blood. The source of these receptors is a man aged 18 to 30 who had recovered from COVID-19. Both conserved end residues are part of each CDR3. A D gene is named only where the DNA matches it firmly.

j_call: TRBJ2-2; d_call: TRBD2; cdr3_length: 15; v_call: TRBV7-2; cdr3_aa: CASSGAGGHTGELFF
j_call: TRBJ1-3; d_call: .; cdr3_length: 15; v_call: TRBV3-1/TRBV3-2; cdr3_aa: CASSPGRVYGNTIYF
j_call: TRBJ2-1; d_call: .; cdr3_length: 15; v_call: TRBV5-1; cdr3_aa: CASSPRAGTDNEQFF
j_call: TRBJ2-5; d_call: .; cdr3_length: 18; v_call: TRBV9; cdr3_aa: CASSPAGTGRFYGETQYF
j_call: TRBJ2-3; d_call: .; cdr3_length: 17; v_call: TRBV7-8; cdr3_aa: CASSFLDSAGVSDTQYF
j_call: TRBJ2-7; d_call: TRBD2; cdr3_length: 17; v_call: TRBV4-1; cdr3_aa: CASSQERTLAGVYEQYF
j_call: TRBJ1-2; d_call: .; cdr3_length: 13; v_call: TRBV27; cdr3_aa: CASSLREGIGYTF
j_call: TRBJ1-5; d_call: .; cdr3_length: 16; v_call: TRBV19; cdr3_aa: CASSIANKGLRQPQHF
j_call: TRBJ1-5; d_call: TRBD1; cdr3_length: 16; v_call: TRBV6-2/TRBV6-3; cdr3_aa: CASSYSGQGSYQPQHF
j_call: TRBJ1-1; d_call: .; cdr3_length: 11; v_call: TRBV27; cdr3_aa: CASSLGRRTFF
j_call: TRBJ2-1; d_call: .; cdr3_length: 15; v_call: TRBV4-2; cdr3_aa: CASSQEVGGYNEQFF
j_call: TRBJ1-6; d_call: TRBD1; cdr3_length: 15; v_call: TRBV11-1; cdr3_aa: CASSPREGAGSPLHF
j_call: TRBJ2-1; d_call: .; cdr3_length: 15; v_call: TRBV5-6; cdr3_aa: CASSSPMRERNEQFF
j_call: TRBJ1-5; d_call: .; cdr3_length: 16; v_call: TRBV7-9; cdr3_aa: CASSRTGTQLNQPQHF
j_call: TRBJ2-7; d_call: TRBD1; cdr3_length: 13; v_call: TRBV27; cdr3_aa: CASSLGGTGRQYF
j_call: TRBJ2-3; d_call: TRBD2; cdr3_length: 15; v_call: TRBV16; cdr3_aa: CASSQSSGSADTQYF
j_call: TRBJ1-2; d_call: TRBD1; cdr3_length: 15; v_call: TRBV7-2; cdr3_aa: CASSLMPRGRGGYTF
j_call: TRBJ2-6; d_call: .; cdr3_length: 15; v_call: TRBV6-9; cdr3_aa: CASTQGGAGANVLTF
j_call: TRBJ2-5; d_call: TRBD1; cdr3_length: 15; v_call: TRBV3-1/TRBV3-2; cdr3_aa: CASSSGTGREGTQYF
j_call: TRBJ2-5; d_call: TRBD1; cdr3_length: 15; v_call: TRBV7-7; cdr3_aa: CASSLARQGAGTQYF
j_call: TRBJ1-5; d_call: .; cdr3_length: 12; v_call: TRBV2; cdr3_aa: CASRNKAGPQHF
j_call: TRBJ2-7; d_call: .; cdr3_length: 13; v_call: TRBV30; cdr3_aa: CAWSVGGTYEQYF
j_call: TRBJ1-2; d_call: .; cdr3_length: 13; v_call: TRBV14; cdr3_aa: CASSPGQNYGYTF
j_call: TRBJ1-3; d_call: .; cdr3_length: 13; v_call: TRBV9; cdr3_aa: CASGKSSGNTIYF
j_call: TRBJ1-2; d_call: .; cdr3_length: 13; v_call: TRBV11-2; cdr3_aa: CASSLRGTYGYTF
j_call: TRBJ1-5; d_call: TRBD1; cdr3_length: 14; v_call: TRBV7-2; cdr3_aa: CASSSDRVNQPQHF
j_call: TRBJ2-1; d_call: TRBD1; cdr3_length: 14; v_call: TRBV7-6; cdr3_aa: CASSSGTGGNEQFF
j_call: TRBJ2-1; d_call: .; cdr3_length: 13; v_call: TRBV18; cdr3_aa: CASLQTSANEQFF
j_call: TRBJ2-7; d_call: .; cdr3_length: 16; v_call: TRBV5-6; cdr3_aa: CASSLGTLKTSYEQYF
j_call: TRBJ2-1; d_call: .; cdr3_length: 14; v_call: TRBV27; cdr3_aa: CASRDRSVVHEQFF
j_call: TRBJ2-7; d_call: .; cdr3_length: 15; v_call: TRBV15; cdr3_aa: CATSSVGYSSYEQYF
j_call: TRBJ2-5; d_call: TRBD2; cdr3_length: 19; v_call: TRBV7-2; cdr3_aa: CASNPQMGGGSRLGETQYF
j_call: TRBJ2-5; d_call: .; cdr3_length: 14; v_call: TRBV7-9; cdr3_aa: CASSFIGSEETQYF
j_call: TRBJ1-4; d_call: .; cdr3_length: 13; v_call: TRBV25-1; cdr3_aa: CASSRRGNEKLFF
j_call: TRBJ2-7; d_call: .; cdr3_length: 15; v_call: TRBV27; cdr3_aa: CASSPIAGTVYEQYF
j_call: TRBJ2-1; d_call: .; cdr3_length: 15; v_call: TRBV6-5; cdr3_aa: CASSYSGSPPNEQFF
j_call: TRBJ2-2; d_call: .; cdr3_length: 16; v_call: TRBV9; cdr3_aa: CASSVGDRAGFGELFF
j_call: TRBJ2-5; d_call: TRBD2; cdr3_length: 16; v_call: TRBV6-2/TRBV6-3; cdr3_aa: CASSYGAGGEGETQYF
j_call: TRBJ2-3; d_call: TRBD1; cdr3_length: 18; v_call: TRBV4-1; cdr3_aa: CASSPYPGQGVSTDTQYF
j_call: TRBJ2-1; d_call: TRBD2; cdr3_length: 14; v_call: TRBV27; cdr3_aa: CASTSSGSINEQFF
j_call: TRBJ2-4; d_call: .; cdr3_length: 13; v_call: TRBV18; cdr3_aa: CASSLPGGNIQYF
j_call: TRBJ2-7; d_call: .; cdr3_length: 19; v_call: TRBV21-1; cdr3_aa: CASSKGGGERGLLSYEQYF
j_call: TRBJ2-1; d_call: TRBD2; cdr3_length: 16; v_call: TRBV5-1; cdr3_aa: CASSSGAGAAVYEQFF
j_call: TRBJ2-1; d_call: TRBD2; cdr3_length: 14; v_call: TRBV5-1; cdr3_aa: CASSFSGSWDEQFF
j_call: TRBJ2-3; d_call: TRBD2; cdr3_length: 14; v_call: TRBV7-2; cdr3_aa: CASSIWTSTDTQYF
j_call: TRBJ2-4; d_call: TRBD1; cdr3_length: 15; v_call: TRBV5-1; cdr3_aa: CASSLSGGAKNIQYF
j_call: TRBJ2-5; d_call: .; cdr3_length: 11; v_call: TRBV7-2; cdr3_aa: CASSFRETQYF
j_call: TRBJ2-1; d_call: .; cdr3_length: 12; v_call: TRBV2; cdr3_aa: CATGVGHNEQFF
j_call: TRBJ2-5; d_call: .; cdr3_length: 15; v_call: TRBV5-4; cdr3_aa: CASSSESSAQETQYF
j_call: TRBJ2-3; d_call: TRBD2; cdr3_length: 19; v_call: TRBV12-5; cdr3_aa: CASGLGLTAAGGPTDTQYF
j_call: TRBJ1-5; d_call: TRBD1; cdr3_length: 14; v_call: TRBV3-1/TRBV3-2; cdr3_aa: CASSQGTGEQPQHF
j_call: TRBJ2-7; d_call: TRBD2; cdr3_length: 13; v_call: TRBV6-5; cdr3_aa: CASSYGLAGVVYF